A selection of T cell receptor beta chains follows, all from one sample in a study of T cell changes during pregnancy in multiple sclerosis. The data were produced by immunoSEQ multiplex PCR, yet TCRdb's version contains in-frame clones alone and is incomplete. The sample carries some 83,000 clones, around 93% recorded once. Sequenced here: PBMCs, sampled in the first trimester of pregnancy. These receptor sequences come from a female donor in good health, serving as a control in a pregnancy study. Some clones in this sample may be carry-over from other donors' samples. The CDR3 runs from the conserved cysteine through the conserved F or W. D genes are given only for firm matches. Clone size appears in some rows only: once, few, many, or a class for an expanded clone.

TRBV29-1	TRBD2	TRBJ2-3	-	CSAEGSGRSDTQYF	TGCAGCGCCGAGGGTAGCGGGAGATCAGATACGCAGTATTTT
TRBV28	TRBD1	TRBJ1-1	-	CASSASGGLYTEAFF	TGTGCCAGCAGTGCCTCAGGGGGCCTCTACACTGAAGCTTTCTTT
TRBV18	TRBD1	TRBJ1-3	-	CASSPGTGPGNTIYF	TGTGCCAGCTCACCAGGGACAGGGCCTGGAAACACCATATATTTT
TRBV4-1	-	TRBJ2-2	-	CASSPQFTGELFF	TGCGCCAGCAGCCCTCAGTTTACCGGGGAGCTGTTTTTT
TRBV28	TRBD1	TRBJ2-6	-	CASSSYPGTGGTISGANVLTF	TGTGCCAGCAGTTCCTATCCCGGGACAGGGGGCACGATCTCTGGGGCCAACGTCCTGACTTTC
TRBV5-1	TRBD1	TRBJ2-7	-	CASSPRSTGNNYEQYF	TGCGCCAGCAGCCCCCGGTCGACAGGGAACAACTACGAGCAGTACTTC
TRBV25-1	-	TRBJ2-2	-	CASRPTQNTGELFF	TGTGCCAGCAGGCCAACACAAAACACCGGGGAGCTGTTTTTT
TRBV28	-	TRBJ2-5	-	CASSSPPGGQSETQYF	TGTGCCAGCAGTTCCCCCCCCGGGGGGCAGAGTGAGACCCAGTACTTC
TRBV2	-	TRBJ2-5	-	CASSPGDPTETQYF	TGTGCCAGCAGTCCCGGGGATCCTACAGAGACCCAGTACTTC
TRBV6-1	-	TRBJ2-7	-	CASTGQLSGEQYF	TGTGCCAGCACCGGACAGCTTTCAGGGGAGCAGTACTTC
TRBV7-2	TRBD1	TRBJ2-4	-	CASSEQGRRDIQYF	TGTGCCAGCAGTGAACAGGGGAGAAGGGACATTCAGTACTTC
TRBV28	TRBD1	TRBJ1-1	few	CATQFALTQGALDTEAFF	TGTGCCACCCAATTCGCCCTGACACAGGGGGCTTTAGACACTGAAGCTTTCTTT
TRBV5-1	TRBD1	TRBJ1-4	once	CASGGTGNNEKLFF	TGCGCCAGCGGTGGGACAGGGAATAATGAAAAACTGTTTTTT
TRBV6-4	TRBD2	TRBJ2-3	-	CASSPLAGDHGTQYF	TGTGCCAGCAGTCCCCTAGCGGGGGACCACGGGACGCAGTATTTT
TRBV14	-	TRBJ2-3	-	CASSQVGRVPDTQYF	TGTGCCAGCAGCCAAGTAGGCCGGGTTCCGGATACGCAGTATTTT
TRBV7-6	-	TRBJ1-1	once	CASSLGQNTEAFF	TGTGCCAGCAGCTTAGGGCAGAACACTGAAGCTTTCTTT
TRBV5-6	-	TRBJ2-1	-	CASSLGQSSYNEQFF	TGTGCCAGCAGCTTGGGACAGAGCTCCTACAATGAGCAGTTCTTC
TRBV6-5	TRBD2	TRBJ2-5	-	CASTPLLAEQETQYF	TGTGCCAGCACCCCCTTGCTAGCGGAGCAAGAGACCCAGTACTTC
TRBV27	TRBD2	TRBJ2-2	-	CASSRERQRGPNTGELFF	TGTGCCAGCAGTCGGGAGAGGCAGCGGGGGCCGAACACCGGGGAGCTGTTTTTT
TRBV28	TRBD2	TRBJ2-3	many	CASSLAGGHTDTQYF	TGTGCCAGCAGTTTAGCGGGGGGGCACACAGATACGCAGTATTTT
TRBV11-3	-	TRBJ2-1	-	CASSSSAGRYNEQFF	TGTGCCAGCAGCTCCTCCGCGGGAAGGTACAATGAGCAGTTCTTC
TRBV5-1	-	TRBJ2-7	-	CASSSGDSTVSGQYF	TGCGCCAGCAGCTCGGGGGACAGTACCGTCTCGGGGCAGTACTTC
TRBV5-4	-	TRBJ1-1	-	CASSLFTGKKNTEAFF	TGTGCCAGCAGCTTGTTCACAGGGAAGAAGAACACTGAAGCTTTCTTT
TRBV28	-	TRBJ2-5	-	CASSPEEQETQYF	TGTGCCAGCAGTCCCGAGGAACAAGAGACCCAGTACTTC
TRBV9	-	TRBJ1-1	few	CASSVGGTTEAFF	TGTGCCAGCAGCGTAGGCGGTACTACTGAAGCTTTCTTT
TRBV2	-	TRBJ1-2	few	CASRPQQENYGYTF	TGTGCCAGCAGACCCCAACAGGAAAACTATGGCTACACCTTC